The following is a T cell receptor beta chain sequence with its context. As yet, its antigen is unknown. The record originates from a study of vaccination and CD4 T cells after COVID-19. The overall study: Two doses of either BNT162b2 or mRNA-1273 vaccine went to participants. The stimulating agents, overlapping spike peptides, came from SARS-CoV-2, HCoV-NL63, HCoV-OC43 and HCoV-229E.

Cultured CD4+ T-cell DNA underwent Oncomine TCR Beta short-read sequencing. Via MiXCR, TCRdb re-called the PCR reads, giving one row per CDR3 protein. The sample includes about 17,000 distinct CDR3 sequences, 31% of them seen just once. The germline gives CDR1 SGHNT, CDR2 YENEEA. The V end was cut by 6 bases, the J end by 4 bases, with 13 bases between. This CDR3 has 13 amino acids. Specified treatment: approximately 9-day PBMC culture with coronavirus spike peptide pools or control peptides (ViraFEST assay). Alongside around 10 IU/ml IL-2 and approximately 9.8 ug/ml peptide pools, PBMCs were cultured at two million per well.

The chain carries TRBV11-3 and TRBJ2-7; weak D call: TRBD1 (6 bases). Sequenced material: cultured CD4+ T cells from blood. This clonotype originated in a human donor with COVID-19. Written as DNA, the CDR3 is TGTGCCAGCAGGGACAACGGACAGTACGAGCAGTACTTC. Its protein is CASRDNGQYEQYF.